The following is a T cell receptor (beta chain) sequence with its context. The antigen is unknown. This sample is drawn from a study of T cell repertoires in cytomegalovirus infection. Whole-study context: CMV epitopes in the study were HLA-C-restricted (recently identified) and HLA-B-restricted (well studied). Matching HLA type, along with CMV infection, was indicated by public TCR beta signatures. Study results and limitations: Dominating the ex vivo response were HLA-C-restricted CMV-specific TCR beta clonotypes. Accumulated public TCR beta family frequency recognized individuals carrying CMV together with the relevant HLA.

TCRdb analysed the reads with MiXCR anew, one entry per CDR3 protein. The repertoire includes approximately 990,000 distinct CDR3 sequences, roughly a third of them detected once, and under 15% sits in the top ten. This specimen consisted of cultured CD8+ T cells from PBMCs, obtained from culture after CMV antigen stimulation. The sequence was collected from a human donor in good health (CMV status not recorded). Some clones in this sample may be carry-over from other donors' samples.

The CDR3 bases are TGTGCCAGCTCTCCCGGGGTACAGGAGCAGTTCTTC. Protein product: CASSPGVQEQFF. J is TRBJ2-1 and V is TRBV27; weak D call: TRBD2 (5 bases). CDR1 and CDR2 from the germline V gene are MNHEY and SMNVEV (reference sequence). The CDR3 runs 12 residues. V lost 8 bases to trimming and J lost 10 bases, with 15 bases between them.